This T cell receptor (beta chain) was obtained from a study of OX40 agonist ivuxolimab in advanced cancers. Whole-study context: The group had a mean age of 60 years, ranged from about 20 to 79, and was 80% to 85% male.

Study-level points and caveats: The mean number of expanded clones was higher in CD8+ T cells than in CD4+.

Libraries were prepared by immunoSEQ multiplex PCR; TCRdb keeps only in-frame clonotypes and omits some of them. The sample carries tens of thousands of clones, roughly 80% recorded once. This clone was seen more than once but under ten times. The antigen is not known. V was pared by 0 bases and J by 4 bases, with 10 bases of the junction left unmatched. The CDR3 length is 17 residues. Per germline, CDR1 MGHRA and CDR2 YSYEKL. Specimen: CD4+ or CD8+ T cells sorted from blood, collected in a trial of the OX40 agonist ivuxolimab. This receptor was taken from an adult with an advanced solid tumor such as melanoma, head and neck, liver or kidney cancer. The chain carries TRBV4-1 and TRBJ1-2; TRBD1 matches at 8 bases. DNA for the CDR3: TGCGCCAGCAGCCAAGACATCCTGGGGACAGGTATCTATGGCTACACCTTC. It yields the protein CASSQDILGTGIYGYTF.